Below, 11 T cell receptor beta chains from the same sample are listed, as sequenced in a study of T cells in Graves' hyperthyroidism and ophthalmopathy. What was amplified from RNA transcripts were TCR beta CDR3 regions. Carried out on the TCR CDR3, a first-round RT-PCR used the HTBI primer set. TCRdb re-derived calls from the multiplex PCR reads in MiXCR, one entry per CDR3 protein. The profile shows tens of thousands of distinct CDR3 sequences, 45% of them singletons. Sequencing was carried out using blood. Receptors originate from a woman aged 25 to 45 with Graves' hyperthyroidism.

The CDR3 coding sequence is TGTGCCAGCACAGCCTCGGGGAACACTGAAGCTTTCTTT. Translating it yields CASTASGNTEAFF. V is TRBV25-1 and J is TRBJ1-1; D gene ambiguous. CDR1 MGHDK and CDR2 SYGVNS come from the germline V gene. V was cut by 7 bases and J by 1 base, with 10 bases left in between. The CDR3 has 13 amino acids. Drawing the rest from reference TRBV25-1 and TRBJ1-1, the complete variable domain is EADIYQTPRYLVIGTGKKITLECSQTMGHDKMYWYQQDPGMELHLIHYSYGVNSTEKGDLSSESTVSRIRTEHFPLTLESARPSHTSQYLCASTASGNTEAFFGQGTRLTVV.

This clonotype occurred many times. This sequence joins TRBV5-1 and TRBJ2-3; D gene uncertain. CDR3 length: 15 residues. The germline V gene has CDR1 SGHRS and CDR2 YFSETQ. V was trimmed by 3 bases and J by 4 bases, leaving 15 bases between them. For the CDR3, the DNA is TGCGCCAGCAGCTCGAGCGATGAGTTTCCAGATACGCAGTATTTT. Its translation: CASSSSDEFPDTQYF.

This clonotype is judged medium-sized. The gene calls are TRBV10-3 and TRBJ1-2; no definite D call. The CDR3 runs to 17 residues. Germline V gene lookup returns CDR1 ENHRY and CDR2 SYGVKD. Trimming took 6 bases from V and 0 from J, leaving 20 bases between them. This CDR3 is CAIRQVGSAGANYGYTF. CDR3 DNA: TGTGCCATCAGACAAGTTGGGAGCGCAGGTGCTAACTATGGCTACACCTTC.

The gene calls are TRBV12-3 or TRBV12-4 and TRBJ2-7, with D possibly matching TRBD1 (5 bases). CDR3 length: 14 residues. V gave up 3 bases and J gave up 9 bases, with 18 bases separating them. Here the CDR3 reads CASSLGRRVTGQYF. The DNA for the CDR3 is TGTGCCAGCAGTTTGGGGCGGCGAGTTACCGGGCAGTACTTC.

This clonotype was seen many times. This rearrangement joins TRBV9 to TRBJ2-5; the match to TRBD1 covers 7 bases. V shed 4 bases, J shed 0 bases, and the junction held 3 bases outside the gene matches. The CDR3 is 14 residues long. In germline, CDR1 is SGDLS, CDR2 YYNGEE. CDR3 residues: CASSPGTDQETQYF. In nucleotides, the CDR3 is TGTGCCAGCAGCCCCGGGACAGACCAAGAGACCCAGTACTTC. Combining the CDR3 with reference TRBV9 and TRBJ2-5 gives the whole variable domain DSGVTQTPKHLITATGQRVTLRCSPRSGDLSVYWYQQSLDQGLQFLIQYYNGEERAKGNILERFSAQQFPDLHSELNLSSLELGDSALYFCASSPGTDQETQYFGPGTRLLVL.

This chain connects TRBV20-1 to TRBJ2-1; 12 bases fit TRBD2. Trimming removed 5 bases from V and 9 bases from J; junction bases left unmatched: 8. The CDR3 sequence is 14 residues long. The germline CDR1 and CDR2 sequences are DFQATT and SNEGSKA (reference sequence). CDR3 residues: CSAPKLAGGTEQFF. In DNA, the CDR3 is TGCAGTGCTCCCAAACTAGCGGGAGGTACTGAGCAGTTCTTC.

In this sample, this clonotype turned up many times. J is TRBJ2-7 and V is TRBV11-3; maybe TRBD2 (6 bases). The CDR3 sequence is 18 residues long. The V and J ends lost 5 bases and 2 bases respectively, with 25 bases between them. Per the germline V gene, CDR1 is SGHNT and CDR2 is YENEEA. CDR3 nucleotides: TGTGCCAGCAGCACCCGGGCTTGGGGGGATCCCCTTACCTACGAGCAGTACTTC. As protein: CASSTRAWGDPLTYEQYF.

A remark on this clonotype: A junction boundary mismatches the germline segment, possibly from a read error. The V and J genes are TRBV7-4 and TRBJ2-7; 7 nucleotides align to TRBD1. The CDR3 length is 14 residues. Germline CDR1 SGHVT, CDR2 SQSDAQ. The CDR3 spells CANSLPGTVYEQYF. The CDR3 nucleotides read TGTGCCAACAGCTTACCGGGGACAGTCTACGAGCAGTACTTC. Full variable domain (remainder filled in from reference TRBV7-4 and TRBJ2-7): GAGVSQSPRYKVAKRGRDVALRCDSISGHVTLYWYRQTLGQGSEVLTYSQSDAQRDKSGRPSGRFSAERPERSVSTLKIQRTEQGDSAVYLCANSLPGTVYEQYFGPGTRLTVT.

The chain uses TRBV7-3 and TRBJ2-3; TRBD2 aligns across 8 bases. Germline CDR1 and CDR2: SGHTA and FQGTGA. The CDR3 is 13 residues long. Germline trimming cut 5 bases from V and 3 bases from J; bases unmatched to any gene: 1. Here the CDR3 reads CASSKRGTDTQYF. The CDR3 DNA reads TGTGCCAGCAGCAAGCGGGGGACAGATACGCAGTATTTT. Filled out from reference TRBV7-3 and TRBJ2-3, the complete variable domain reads GAGVSQTPSNKVTEKGKYVELRCDPISGHTALYWYRQSLGQGPEFLIYFQGTGAADDSGLPNDRFFAVRPEGSVSTLKIQRTERGDSAVYLCASSKRGTDTQYFGPGTRLTVL.

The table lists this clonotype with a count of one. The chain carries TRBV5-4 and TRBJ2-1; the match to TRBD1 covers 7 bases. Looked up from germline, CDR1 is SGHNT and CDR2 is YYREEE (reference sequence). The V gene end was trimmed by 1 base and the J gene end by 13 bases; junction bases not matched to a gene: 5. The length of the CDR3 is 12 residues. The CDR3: CASSLWAGGQFF. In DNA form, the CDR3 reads TGTGCCAGCAGCTTGTGGGCAGGGGGTCAGTTCTTC. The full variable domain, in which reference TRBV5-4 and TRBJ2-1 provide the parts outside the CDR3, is ETGVTQSPTHLIKTRGQQVTLRCSSQSGHNTVSWYQQALGQGPQFIFQYYREEENGRGNFPPRFSGLQFPNYSSELNVNALELDDSALYLCASSLWAGGQFFGPGTRLTVL.

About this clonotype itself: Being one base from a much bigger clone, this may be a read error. This chain's CDR3 is CASRPWTGFSFATEAFF. The CDR3 DNA sequence: TGTGCCAGCAGACCCTGGACAGGATTTTCATTTGCGACTGAAGCTTTCTTT. V is TRBV28 and J is TRBJ1-1; 7 bases fit TRBD1. The CDR3 spans 17 residues. V gave up 6 bases and J gave up 5 bases; unmatched junction bases: 18. Germline V CDR1 and CDR2: MDHEN, SYDVKM.